A single sample is the source of the 19 T cell receptor beta chains below, sequenced in a study of control samples from healthy donors and cancer patients (TCRdb year 2020). The library relied on the immunoSEQ multiplex PCR assay. What TCRdb holds here is the immuneACCESS table cut down to in-frame rearrangements. Part of the clones is not present; checked against another copy, under half of the missing clones reflect an unresolved V gene, and the others are unexplained. Here the sample has roughly 120,000 clones; roughly 90% occur a single time. Clones ranked in the top ten supply less than 9% of the sample. Sequencing was done on a sample of blood. These receptors were obtained from a woman aged 18-35 years in good health.

The gene calls are TRBV28 and TRBJ1-2; D unclear. This CDR3 region has 13 residues. V gave up 3 bases and J gave up 4 bases, with 9 bases separating them. Germline loops: CDR1 MDHEN, CDR2 SYDVKM. The CDR3 DNA reads as TGTGCCAGCAGTTTGGGCCAGCTCTATGGCTACACCTTC. It specifies CASSLGQLYGYTF.

The genes are TRBV11-3 and TRBJ2-1, with 8 bases lining up with TRBD2. V was clipped by 0 bases and J by 6 bases; unmatched bases: 4. CDR3 length: 15 amino acids. CDR1 is SGHNT, CDR2 YENEEA, per germline. CDR3 residues: CASSLDGRDPNEQFF. The CDR3 DNA follows: TGTGCCAGCAGCTTAGACGGGAGGGACCCCAATGAGCAGTTCTTC. Full variable domain (missing parts from reference TRBV11-3 and TRBJ2-1): EAGVVQSPRYKIIEKKQPVAFWCNPISGHNTLYWYLQNLGQGPELLIRYENEEAVDDSQLPKDRFSAERLKGVDSTLKIQPAELGDSAVYLCASSLDGRDPNEQFFGPGTRLTVL.

This chain links TRBV12-5 with TRBJ1-5; possible D gene TRBD1, 6 bases. Germline V lookup: CDR1 LGHNT, CDR2 FRNRAP. V dropped 0 bases and J dropped 3 bases, with 12 bases sitting between them. This CDR3 has 16 residues. The CDR3 sequence: CASGLVLSGVNQPQHF. DNA for the CDR3: TGTGCTAGTGGTTTGGTACTGTCAGGGGTCAATCAGCCCCAGCATTTT.

The V gene is TRBV7-8, the J gene TRBJ2-5, with TRBD2 identical over 10 bases. Germline loops: CDR1 SGHVS, CDR2 FQNEAQ. This CDR3 region has 14 residues. The V and J ends lost 5 bases and 5 bases, in that order; junction bases with no gene match: 5. The CDR3 bases are TGTGCCAGCAGCCTATATAGCGGGAGGGAGACCCAGTACTTC. Translated, it gives CASSLYSGRETQYF.

V and J are TRBV5-5 and TRBJ2-3; D unresolved. This CDR3 contains 15 residues. Trimming cost V 4 bases and J 2 bases, with 14 bases left between them. Per the germline V gene, CDR1 is SGHKS and CDR2 is YYEKEE (reference sequence). CDR3 nucleotides: TGTGCCAGCAGCCCCCGGAGTATTCCCACAGATACGCAGTATTTT. Encoded protein: CASSPRSIPTDTQYF.

This clone is a singleton in its sample. The rearrangement joins TRBV30 to TRBJ2-3, with D perhaps being TRBD1 or TRBD2 (5 bases each). This CDR3 comprises 11 residues. Germline loops: CDR1 GTSNPN, CDR2 SVGIG (reference sequence). The V gene lost 4 bases and the J gene lost 9 bases, with 11 bases spanning the gap. The CDR3 coding sequence is TGTGCCTGGAAAGCGGCAGGGACGCAGTATTTT. It yields the protein CAWKAAGTQYF.

The V and J genes are TRBV2 and TRBJ1-5; unclear D gene. With 6 bases removed from V and 0 bases from J, the gap between germline ends came to 18 bases. Germline-derived CDR1 and CDR2 are SNHLY and FYNNEI. The CDR3 loop spans 17 amino acids. CDR3 region: CASSSQTGLHSNQPQHF. CDR3 coding DNA: TGTGCCAGCAGCTCTCAAACCGGGCTACATAGCAATCAGCCCCAGCATTTT.

The rearrangement joins TRBV7-2 to TRBJ1-2, with 9 bases lining up with TRBD1. Germline assignment: CDR1 SGHTA and CDR2 FQGNSA. The CDR3 has 16 amino acids. Trimming removed 5 bases from V and 5 bases from J; junction bases left unmatched: 12. The CDR3 nucleotides are TGTGCCAGCAGCACCTACATCGTGACAGGGGGGTATGGCTACACCTTC. Amino acid sequence: CASSTYIVTGGYGYTF.

This clone was observed once. This sequence joins TRBV5-1 and TRBJ2-2; D not resolved. The CDR3 has 13 residues. Germline CDR1 is SGHRS and CDR2 is YFSETQ. V lost 3 bases to trimming and J lost 0 bases, with 3 bases between them. DNA for the CDR3: TGCGCCAGCAGCTCCACGAACACCGGGGAGCTGTTTTTT. The encoded protein is CASSSTNTGELFF.

This rearrangement joins TRBV4-3 to TRBJ2-7; 7 nucleotides match TRBD1. The CDR3 is made up of 15 amino acids. V lost 6 bases, J lost 3 bases, and 11 bases stayed unmatched. CDR1 is LGHNA, CDR2 YSLEER, per germline. The chain's CDR3 is CASSRGRTGIYEQYF. CDR3 bases: TGCGCCAGCAGTCGGGGCCGGACAGGAATCTACGAGCAGTACTTC.

The chain joins TRBV4-3 to TRBJ2-1; 7 positions match TRBD2. Germline V gene data show CDR1 as LGHNA and CDR2 as YSLEER. This CDR3 contains 14 residues. The V gene end was trimmed by 4 bases and the J gene end by 1 base; junction bases not matched to a gene: 1. The CDR3 region has the DNA TGCGCCAGCAGCCGGACTAGATCCTACAATGAGCAGTTCTTC. Protein product: CASSRTRSYNEQFF.

This sequence joins TRBV7-8 and TRBJ1-5; 7 nucleotides agree with TRBD1. CDR1 is SGHVS and CDR2 is FQNEAQ in the germline V gene. The V gene end was trimmed by 3 bases and the J gene end by 8 bases; junction bases not matched to a gene: 16. The CDR3 has 17 amino acids. CDR3: CASSFGLNRQGGKPQHF. The CDR3 DNA sequence: TGTGCCAGCAGCTTTGGACTTAACCGACAGGGAGGGAAGCCCCAGCATTTT. Full variable domain (rest looked up from reference TRBV7-8 and TRBJ1-5): GAGVSQSPRYKVAKRGQDVALRCDPISGHVSLFWYQQALGQGPEFLTYFQNEAQLDKSGLPSDRFFAERPEGSVSTLKIQRTQQEDSAVYLCASSFGLNRQGGKPQHFGDGTRLSIL.

The chain has TRBV30 and TRBJ2-3; 10 nucleotides match TRBD1. The CDR3 spans 18 residues. Per germline, CDR1 GTSNPN and CDR2 SVGIG (reference sequence). V trimming: 0 bases; J trimming: 7 bases; junction bases outside the gene matches: 16. CDR3 DNA sequence: TGTGCCTGGAGTGTATATGGTGCTCGACAGGGGGCGAGGAATACGCAGTATTTT. Its translation is CAWSVYGARQGARNTQYF.

The chain uses TRBV2 and TRBJ2-7; 8 bases line up with TRBD1. Germline loops: CDR1 SNHLY, CDR2 FYNNEI. The CDR3 runs to 14 residues. The junction had 8 bases not matched to a gene; V was cut back by 8 bases and J by 2 bases. The chain's CDR3 is CASSPPQGAYEQYF. In DNA form, the CDR3 reads TGTGCCAGCTCACCCCCACAGGGGGCCTACGAGCAGTACTTC. Drawing the rest from reference TRBV2 and TRBJ2-7, the complete variable domain is EPEVTQTPSHQVTQMGQEVILRCVPISNHLYFYWYRQILGQKVEFLVSFYNNEISEKSEIFDDQFSVERPDGSNFTLKIRSTKLEDSAMYFCASSPPQGAYEQYFGPGTRLTVT.

V is TRBV24-1 and J is TRBJ2-1, with D tentatively TRBD1 (5 bases). CDR3 length: 15 residues. CDR1 KGHDR and CDR2 SFDVKD come from the germline V gene. V was shortened by 4 bases and J by 3 bases, with 12 bases between the two germline ends. CDR3 coding DNA: TGTGCCACCAGTGACCCCGGACATAACTACAATGAGCAGTTCTTC. It is translated as CATSDPGHNYNEQFF.

The gene calls are TRBV6-1 and TRBJ1-2; D call uncertain. The germline gives CDR1 MNHNS, CDR2 SASEGT. The V and J ends lost 1 base and 4 bases respectively, with 7 bases between them. The CDR3 is 13 amino acids. The CDR3 DNA sequence: TGTGCCAGCAGTGAAGGCCTACGCTATGGCTACACCTTC. Encoded protein: CASSEGLRYGYTF.

The V gene is TRBV5-1, the J gene TRBJ2-7, with 7 positions matching TRBD1. With V trimmed by 0 bases and J by 9 bases, 9 bases remained unmatched. The CDR3 is made up of 14 amino acids. The germline CDR1 and CDR2 sequences are SGHRS and YFSETQ. CDR3 region: CASSLATDRVRQYF. CDR3 DNA: TGCGCCAGCAGCTTGGCGACCGACAGGGTCCGGCAGTACTTC.

The chain joins TRBV24-1 to TRBJ2-5; 9 positions agree with TRBD1. V lost 5 bases, J lost 5 bases, and 8 bases stayed unmatched. In germline, CDR1 is KGHDR, CDR2 SFDVKD. The CDR3 contains 15 residues. CDR3 in DNA: TGTGCCACCAGTGTACACGGGACAGGGAGGGAGACCCAGTACTTC. Its translation: CATSVHGTGRETQYF.

The chain couples TRBV2 to TRBJ2-1, with 9 bases identical to TRBD2. V lost 5 bases and J lost 12; bases outside the gene matches: 11. Looked up from germline, CDR1 is SNHLY and CDR2 is FYNNEI. This CDR3 contains 14 residues. As DNA, the CDR3 is TGTGCCAGCAGTTTGGGAGCTAGCGGGACCGGGCAGTTCTTC. It encodes CASSLGASGTGQFF.